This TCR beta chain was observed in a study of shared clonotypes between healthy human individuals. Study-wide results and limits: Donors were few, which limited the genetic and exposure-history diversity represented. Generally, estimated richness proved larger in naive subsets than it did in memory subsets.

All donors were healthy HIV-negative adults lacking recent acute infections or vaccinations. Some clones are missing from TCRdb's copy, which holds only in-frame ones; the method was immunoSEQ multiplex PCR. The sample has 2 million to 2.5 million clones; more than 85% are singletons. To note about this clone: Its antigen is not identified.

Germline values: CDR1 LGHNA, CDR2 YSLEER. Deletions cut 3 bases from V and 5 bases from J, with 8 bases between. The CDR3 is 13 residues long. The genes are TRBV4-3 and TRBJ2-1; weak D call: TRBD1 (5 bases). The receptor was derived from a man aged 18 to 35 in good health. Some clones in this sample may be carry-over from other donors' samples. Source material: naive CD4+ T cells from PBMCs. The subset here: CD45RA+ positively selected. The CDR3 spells CASSQSTDNEQFF. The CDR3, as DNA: TGCGCCAGCAGCCAGTCGACAGACAATGAGCAGTTCTTC.